This T cell receptor (beta chain) emerged from a study of T cells in localized non-small cell lung cancer. Points from the study as a whole: Of the top 100 tumor clones, median about 53 were in adjacent lung, some 30 among its top 100.

To note about this clone: Antigen unknown.

This table comes from immunoSEQ multiplex PCR, and its TCRdb copy is limited to in-frame clones, with some not included. The table includes roughly 25,000 clones, about 92% detected once. Germline lookup yields CDR1 SGHRS and CDR2 YFSETQ. V was pared by 4 bases and J by 0 bases, with 15 bases between. There are 16 residues in the CDR3. This receptor was taken from a man between 40 and 70 years old with stage III squamous cell lung carcinoma. V gene TRBV5-1 combines with J gene TRBJ2-3, with D possibly TRBD2 on 6 matching bases. Here the sequenced sample was peripheral blood, taken before any cancer treatment. The CDR3 nucleotides read TGCGCCAGCAGCAAAGGGACTTCATCTAGCACAGATACGCAGTATTTT. It specifies CASSKGTSSSTDTQYF.